This T cell receptor (beta chain) was captured by sequencing in a study of T cells expressing NK-cell markers. The study's findings and limits: A handful of donors showed these clonotypes also leading the CD3+CD56-NKG2C+ fraction.

The authors generated TCR beta cDNA through 5'RACE template switching with UMIs. TCRdb re-called the 5' RACE reads; every CDR3 protein appears as one record, without DNA. The sample includes about 160,000 distinct CDR3 sequences. In the case of this clonotype: Antigen unknown.

Sample: blood T cells: a sorted CD56 or NKG2C T cell subset, CD4+ or CD8+ T cells, or bulk PBMC T cells (not recorded which). This TCR was recovered from a woman between 18 and 70 years old in good health.

The CDR3 is CSATSGVADTQYF. The chain recombines TRBV20-1 with TRBJ2-3; with no DNA, the TCRdb D assignment of TRBD2 cannot be verified. This CDR3 region has 13 residues. Germline V CDR1 and CDR2: DFQATT, SNEGSKA (reference sequence).